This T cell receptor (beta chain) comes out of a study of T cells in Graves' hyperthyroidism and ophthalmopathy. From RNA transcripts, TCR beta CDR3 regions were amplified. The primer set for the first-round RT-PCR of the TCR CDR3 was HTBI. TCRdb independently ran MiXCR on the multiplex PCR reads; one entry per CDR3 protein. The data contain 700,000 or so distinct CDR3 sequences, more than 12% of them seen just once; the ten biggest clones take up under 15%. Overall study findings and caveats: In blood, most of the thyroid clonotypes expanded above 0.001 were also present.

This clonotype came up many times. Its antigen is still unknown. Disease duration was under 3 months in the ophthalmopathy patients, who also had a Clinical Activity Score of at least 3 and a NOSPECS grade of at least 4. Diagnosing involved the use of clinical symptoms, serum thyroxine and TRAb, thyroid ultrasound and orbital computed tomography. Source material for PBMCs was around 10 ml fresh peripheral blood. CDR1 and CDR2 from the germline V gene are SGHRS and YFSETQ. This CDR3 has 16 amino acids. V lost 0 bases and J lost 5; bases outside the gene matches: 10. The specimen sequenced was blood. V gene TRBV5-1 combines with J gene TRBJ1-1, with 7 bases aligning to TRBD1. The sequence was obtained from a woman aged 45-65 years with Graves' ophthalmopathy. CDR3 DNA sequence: TGCGCCAGCAGCTTGGCCAGGGGGGCGGACTATACTGAAGCTTTCTTT. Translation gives CASSLARGADYTEAFF.